A single sample is the source of the 25 T cell receptor beta chains below, sequenced in a study of T cell responses to AZD1222 COVID-19 vaccine. TCRdb's copy holds only in-frame clones and misses some; the assay was immunoSEQ multiplex PCR. Of about 120,000 clones listed, 92% are singletons. Material: peripheral blood, obtained on day 0 of AZD1222 vaccination. The receptors were gathered from an adult in good health.

The rearrangement links TRBV6-1 to TRBJ2-5; tentatively, D is TRBD1 (6 bases). Germline V gene data show CDR1 as MNHNS and CDR2 as SASEGT. The length of the CDR3 is 16 residues. V was shortened by 3 bases and J by 5 bases, with 19 bases between the two germline ends. CDR3 in amino acids: CASSDSSRQGGETQYF. Written as DNA, the CDR3 is TGTGCCAGCAGTGATTCCTCCCGCCAAGGGGGTGAGACCCAGTACTTC.

The V and J genes are TRBV4-1 and TRBJ2-7, with 9 bases fitting TRBD2. Looked up from germline, CDR1 is MGHRA and CDR2 is YSYEKL. The CDR3 runs to 15 residues. The ends lost 1 base at V and 2 bases at J; junction bases unmatched: 3. The CDR3 sequence: CASSQGAGGPYEQYV. CDR3 sequence (DNA): TGCGCCAGCAGCCAAGGGGCGGGGGGGCCCTACGAGCAGTACGTC.

The chain has TRBV5-4 and TRBJ1-1, with 10 bases matching TRBD1. V shed 0 bases, J shed 9 bases, and the junction held 11 bases outside the gene matches. Germline V gene lookup returns CDR1 SGHNT and CDR2 YYREEE (reference sequence). This CDR3 is built from 16 residues. CDR3 sequence: CASSLEGGRQGAQAFF. The CDR3, as DNA: TGTGCCAGCAGCTTGGAGGGGGGGCGACAGGGGGCGCAAGCTTTCTTT.

The V and J genes are TRBV10-3 and TRBJ1-2; 11 positions agree with TRBD1. Unmatched junction bases numbered 4, after V lost 4 bases and J lost 0 bases. Looked up from germline, CDR1 is ENHRY and CDR2 is SYGVKD. The CDR3 is made up of 16 amino acids. Here the CDR3 reads CAISGDRGTSNYGYTF. The CDR3 DNA reads TGTGCCATCAGTGGGGACAGGGGGACTTCTAACTATGGCTACACCTTC.

V and J are TRBV7-3 and TRBJ2-2; TRBD1 matches 11 bases. Germline V lookup: CDR1 SGHTA, CDR2 FQGTGA. This CDR3 comprises 16 residues. V lost 5 bases, J lost 5 bases, and 7 bases stayed unmatched. The CDR3 sequence is CASSPFGTGGTGELFF. CDR3 DNA: TGTGCCAGCAGCCCGTTCGGGACAGGGGGGACCGGGGAGCTGTTTTTT.

The chain combines TRBV3-1 (or the pseudogene TRBV3-2) with TRBJ1-2, with D maybe TRBD1 (6 bases). This CDR3 region has 13 residues. Trimming removed 4 bases at V and 4 bases at J, with 10 bases between. Per the germline V gene, CDR1 is LGHDT and CDR2 is YNNKEL (reference sequence). The CDR3 region is CASSPEGGYGYTF. As DNA, the CDR3 is TGTGCCAGCAGCCCGGAAGGGGGCTATGGCTACACCTTC.

The rearrangement links TRBV6-5 to TRBJ1-4, with D perhaps TRBD1 (5 bases). Germline V gene lookup returns CDR1 MNHEY and CDR2 SVGAGI. There are 14 residues in the CDR3. V gave up 2 bases and J gave up 7 bases, with 11 bases separating them. The CDR3 coding sequence is TGTGCCAGCAGTTACGGAGGGGCTGGTGAAAAACTGTTTTTT. It codes for CASSYGGAGEKLFF.

The chain combines TRBV4-3 with TRBJ1-6; D is possibly TRBD1 (6 bases). The ends were cut back, 0 bases at V and 11 bases at J, with 14 bases in the middle. CDR3 size: 15 residues. Germline V gene data show CDR1 as LGHNA and CDR2 as YSLEER. For the CDR3, the DNA is TGCGCCAGCAGCCAAGACGGGCAGGGGATGACACCCCTCCACTTT. Amino acids: CASSQDGQGMTPLHF.

The J gene is TRBJ2-5, the V gene TRBV30; D is ambiguous. The V and J ends lost 3 bases and 4 bases respectively, with 6 bases between them. CDR1 is GTSNPN, CDR2 SVGIG, per germline (reference sequence). The CDR3 is 11 amino acids. The CDR3 nucleotides are TGTGCCTGGAGGTCGGGAGAGACCCAGTACTTC. Its protein is CAWRSGETQYF.

This clone was counted only a few times. The chain joins TRBV10-3 to TRBJ1-6, with 9 bases aligning to TRBD1. Germline V gene sequence: CDR1 ENHRY, CDR2 SYGVKD. V lost 5 bases, J lost 9 bases, and 5 bases stayed unmatched. This CDR3 is built from 14 residues. The CDR3 bases are TGTGCCATCAGTCCGGGACAGGGTCCTTCACCCCTCCACTTT. This gives the protein CAISPGQGPSPLHF.

The chain links TRBV5-1 to TRBJ2-3, with D possibly matching TRBD2 (6 bases). CDR1 and CDR2 from the germline V gene are SGHRS and YFSETQ. The CDR3 is 15 amino acids. Trimming removed 3 bases from V and 3 bases from J, with 14 bases in between. CDR3 protein: CASSWAGTVTDTQYF. The CDR3 coding sequence is TGCGCCAGCAGCTGGGCGGGGACGGTGACAGATACGCAGTATTTT. The whole variable domain, filled in from reference TRBV5-1 and TRBJ2-3, reads KAGVTQTPRYLIKTRGQQVTLSCSPISGHRSVSWYQQTPGQGLQFLFEYFSETQRNKGNFPGRFSGRQFSNSRSEMNVSTLELGDSALYLCASSWAGTVTDTQYFGPGTRLTVL.

The chain couples TRBV11-2 to TRBJ2-1; no clear D gene. The CDR3 contains 15 residues. Trimming took 0 bases from V and 1 from J, leaving 7 bases between them. The V gene's germline CDR1 is SGHAT and CDR2 FQNNGV. The CDR3 region has the DNA TGTGCCAGCAGCTTAGACGGTTCTTCCTACAATGAGCAGTTCTTC. As protein: CASSLDGSSYNEQFF.

V gene TRBV4-1 combines with J gene TRBJ2-2; tentative D call: TRBD2 (6 bases). The CDR3 spans 22 residues. The V end lost 0 bases, the J end lost 0 bases, and 26 bases lay between the germline ends. Germline V gene data show CDR1 as MGHRA and CDR2 as YSYEKL. The CDR3 sequence is CASSQEYLGMLVGTSNTGELFF. For the CDR3, the DNA is TGCGCCAGCAGCCAAGAATATCTGGGGATGTTAGTTGGGACTTCGAACACCGGGGAGCTGTTTTTT.

The chain links TRBV6-5 to TRBJ1-6; D may be TRBD1 (6 bases). Germline V gene sequence: CDR1 MNHEY, CDR2 SVGAGI. V was shortened by 0 bases and J by 7 bases, with 13 bases between the two germline ends. The CDR3 runs 16 residues. CDR3 nucleotides: TGTGCCAGCAGTTACTCGAATAGTCAGGGGAATTCACCCCTCCACTTT. Amino acid sequence: CASSYSNSQGNSPLHF.

The V call is TRBV6-2 or TRBV6-3, the J call TRBJ1-1; unclear D gene. Trimming cost V 4 bases and J 8 bases, with 17 bases left between them. Per germline, CDR1 MNHEY and CDR2 SVGEGT. The CDR3 spans 14 residues. As DNA, the CDR3 is TGTGCCAGCAGTTGGTCCCGGAACGGTTTCGAAGCTTTCTTT. It codes for CASSWSRNGFEAFF.

The chain employs TRBV27 and TRBJ1-6, with TRBD1 identical over 7 bases. The germline V gene encodes CDR1 MNHEY and CDR2 SMNVEV (reference sequence). V trimming: 2 bases; J trimming: 7 bases; junction bases outside the gene matches: 2. CDR3 length equals 14 residues. CDR3 sequence (DNA): TGTGCCAGCAGTTTACAACAGGGGAATTCACCCCTCCACTTT. Translating it yields CASSLQQGNSPLHF.

The chain is built from TRBV6-1 and TRBJ1-6; TRBD1 aligns across 10 bases. V shed 1 base, J shed 5 bases, and the junction held 2 bases outside the gene matches. CDR1 MNHNS and CDR2 SASEGT come from the germline V gene. There are 16 residues in the CDR3. CDR3 sequence (DNA): TGTGCCAGCAGTGAAGTGGGACAGGGGAATAATTCACCCCTCCACTTT. Amino acid sequence: CASSEVGQGNNSPLHF.

This clone was recorded once. The chain couples TRBV27 to TRBJ1-1, with 10 bases matching TRBD1. V lost 8 bases to trimming and J lost 7 bases; unmatched junction nucleotides: 10. The CDR3 has 14 residues. The germline V gene encodes CDR1 MNHEY and CDR2 SMNVEV (reference sequence). The CDR3 is CASSRTGGRSEAFF. Here the CDR3 DNA reads TGTGCCAGCTCCCGGACAGGGGGTCGGAGTGAAGCTTTCTTT.

The rearrangement joins TRBV29-1 to TRBJ2-5; unclear D gene. V was shortened by 4 bases and J by 11 bases, with 17 bases between the two germline ends. CDR3 length: 12 amino acids. The germline CDR1 and CDR2 sequences are SQVTM and ANQGSEA. The CDR3 loop is CSVAIGSANQYF. CDR3 DNA sequence: TGCAGCGTTGCGATTGGGTCAGCAAATCAGTACTTC.

The chain joins TRBV29-1 to TRBJ1-2, with D uncertain. This CDR3 has 13 residues. Trimming left V 0 bases short and J 6 bases short, with 11 bases between. Germline V gives CDR1 SQVTM, CDR2 ANQGSEA. DNA of the CDR3: TGCAGCGTTGAAGATCAAATCGGCCATGGCTACACCTTC. It is translated as CSVEDQIGHGYTF.

This chain connects TRBV6-1 to TRBJ1-4; weak D call: TRBD1 (5 bases). Germline V gene sequence: CDR1 MNHNS, CDR2 SASEGT. This CDR3 comprises 14 residues. V lost 3 bases, J lost 6 bases, and 11 bases lay in between. Here the CDR3 reads CASSDRGGDEKLFF. Written as DNA, the CDR3 is TGTGCCAGCAGTGATCGGGGGGGGGATGAAAAACTGTTTTTT.

By sample share, this clone is medium-sized. The chain recombines TRBV20-1 with TRBJ1-3; D unresolved. The V and J ends lost 5 bases and 8 bases respectively, with 10 bases between them. This CDR3 is 11 amino acids long. CDR1 DFQATT and CDR2 SNEGSKA come from the germline V gene (reference sequence). The DNA for the CDR3 is TGCAGTGCTCCCGACACTGACACCATATATTTT. Encoded protein: CSAPDTDTIYF.

This sequence joins TRBV6-6 and TRBJ2-7; D is unresolved. The V end lost 5 bases, the J end lost 3 bases, and 8 bases lay between the germline ends. CDR1 is MNHNY and CDR2 is SVGAGI in the germline V gene (reference sequence). The CDR3 covers 12 residues. The DNA of the CDR3 is TGTGCCAGCAGTCAGGAAGGCTACGAGCAGTACTTC. Protein product: CASSQEGYEQYF.

The chain links TRBV5-1 to TRBJ2-2; tentative D call: TRBD2 (5 bases). CDR3 size: 15 residues. V dropped 4 bases and J dropped 6 bases, with 16 bases sitting between them. Per the germline V gene, CDR1 is SGHRS and CDR2 is YFSETQ. CDR3 sequence: CASSPSAGGAGELFF. DNA of the CDR3: TGCGCCAGCAGCCCGTCCGCGGGCGGTGCCGGGGAGCTGTTTTTT.

This chain joins TRBV18 and TRBJ2-3, with D unresolved. The CDR3 runs to 13 residues. V lost 6 bases, J lost 2 bases, and 9 bases lay in between. CDR1 KGHSH and CDR2 LQKENI come from the germline V gene. CDR3 region: CASSSTTTDTQYF. The CDR3 DNA reads TGTGCCAGCTCGTCAACTACCACAGATACGCAGTATTTT.